This T cell receptor (gamma chain) was found in a study of gammadelta T cells in human blood. TCRdb processed the RT-PCR reads again with the CATT caller. The data hold nearly 200 gamma-chain clones, with roughly 34% observed a single time. Details on this clone: Its antigen is undetermined. TCRdb shows a much larger clone's protein in place of this DNA's translation, and the two differ at residue 3, likely through a read error; the protein shown is translated from the DNA.

Study conclusions and caveats: Right after birth, innate γδ T cells reportedly expanded polyclonally after microbial exposure.

CDR1 and CDR2 from the germline V gene are VENAVY and YDSYNSRV. The CDR3 contains 13 residues. The sequenced sample consisted of non-Vgamma9Vdelta2 gamma-delta T cells from fetal blood. This receptor was obtained from a human fetus. This sequence joins TRGV8 and TRGJP1. CDR3 loop: CAAWDTTGWFKIF. The CDR3 DNA reads as TGTGCCGCCTGGGATACCACTGGTTGGTTCAAGATATTT.